This T cell receptor beta chain was identified during a study of PD-L1 blockade in urothelial cancer. At the level of the study: At 3 weeks (second dose) and 6 weeks after starting treatment, blood was analyzed. A median around 140,000 T cells were found in blood samples.

The time point here: pretreatment peripheral blood. Method: immunoSEQ multiplex PCR; TCRdb's copy keeps in-frame clones and lacks some. The table lists 130,000 or so clones, about four fifths of them singletons. The germline CDR1 and CDR2 sequences are ENHRY and SYGVKD. The CDR3 is 14 amino acids. Unmatched junction bases numbered 8, after V lost 8 bases and J lost 4 bases. The chain is built from TRBV10-3 and TRBJ2-5; 9 bases fit TRBD1. Material: PBMCs, obtained around atezolizumab (anti-PD-L1) treatment. The source of this sequence is a man aged 45-65 years with urothelial cancer. The CDR3 DNA sequence: TGTGCCATCGCCGGGACAGGGTCGCGAGAGACCCAGTACTTC. This sequence encodes CAIAGTGSRETQYF.